In this sample, the clone carrying this T cell receptor (beta chain) turned up once. Its target is not known. The record originates from a study of T cell responses to AZD1222 COVID-19 vaccine. Study-level information: Pooled samples include second doses given at about 4 or 12 weeks.

The CDR3 is made up of 15 amino acids. V gave up 4 bases and J gave up 9 bases, with 16 bases separating them. Germline V lookup: CDR1 SGHNT, CDR2 YENEEA. Findings and caveats of the study: The sample set comprised mostly white British donors with more females, and clonal diversity was possibly underestimated. None of the repertoires were sampled until the peak T cell response had passed.

Sequencing was performed with immunoSEQ multiplex PCR; in TCRdb, only in-frame clones are kept and a portion is missing. The table lists about 100,000 clones, 70% to 90% of them singletons, with approximately 2.9% in the top ten. The input for sequencing was peripheral blood, taken on day 0 of AZD1222 vaccination. J is TRBJ1-6 and V is TRBV11-3; D may be TRBD1 (5 bases). This clonotype originated in an adult in good health. The CDR3 sequence: CASSSRQGGRSPLHF. The CDR3, as DNA: TGTGCCAGCAGCTCCAGGCAGGGAGGTCGTTCACCCCTCCACTTT.